This TCR beta chain was retrieved from a study of identifying expanded T cells in peripheral blood. The germline V gene encodes CDR1 MNHNS and CDR2 SASEGT. Losses at the gene ends were 2 bases for V and 4 bases for J; bases not matched to a gene: 5. CDR3 size: 15 residues. Clones were read by immunoSEQ multiplex PCR, and TCRdb kept only the in-frame ones, dropping some. The sample has about 91,000 clones; roughly 90% are singletons. The source material was blood. The chain uses TRBV6-1 and TRBJ2-5, with TRBD1 identical over 9 bases. This sequence was found in a person between 18 and 70 years old in good health. The CDR3 bases are TGTGCCAGCAGTGAAATGACAGGGGGGGGAGAGACCCAGTACTTC. It translates to CASSEMTGGGETQYF.